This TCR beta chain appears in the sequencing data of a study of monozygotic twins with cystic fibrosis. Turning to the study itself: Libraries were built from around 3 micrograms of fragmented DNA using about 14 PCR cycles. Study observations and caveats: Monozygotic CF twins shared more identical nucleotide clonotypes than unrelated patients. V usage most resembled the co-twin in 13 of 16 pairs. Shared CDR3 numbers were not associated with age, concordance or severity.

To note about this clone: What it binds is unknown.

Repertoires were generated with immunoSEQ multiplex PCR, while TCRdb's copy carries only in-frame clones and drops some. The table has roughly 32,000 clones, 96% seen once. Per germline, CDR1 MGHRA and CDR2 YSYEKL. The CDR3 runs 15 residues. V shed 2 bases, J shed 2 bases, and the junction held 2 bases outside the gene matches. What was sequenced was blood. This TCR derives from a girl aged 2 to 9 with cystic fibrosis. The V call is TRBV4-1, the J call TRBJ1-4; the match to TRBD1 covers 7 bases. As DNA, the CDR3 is TGCGCCAGCAGCCAACCGGGACAGACTAATGAAAAACTGTTTTTT. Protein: CASSQPGQTNEKLFF.